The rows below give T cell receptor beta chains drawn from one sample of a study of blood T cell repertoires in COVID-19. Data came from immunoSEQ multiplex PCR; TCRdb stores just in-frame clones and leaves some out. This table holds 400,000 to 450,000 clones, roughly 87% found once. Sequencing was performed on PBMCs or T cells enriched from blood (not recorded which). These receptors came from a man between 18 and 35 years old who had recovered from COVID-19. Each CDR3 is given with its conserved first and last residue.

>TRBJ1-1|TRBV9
CASSPREGDRGRPAFF
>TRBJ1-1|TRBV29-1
CSVVGRGEAFF
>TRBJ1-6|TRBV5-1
CASSLGQGYNSPLHF
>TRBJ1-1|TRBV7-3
CASSLVGGSEAFF
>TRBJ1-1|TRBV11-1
CASSSEEAKAFF
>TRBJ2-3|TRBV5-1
CASSSEGGKDTQYF
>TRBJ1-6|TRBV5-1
CASSKTAGTGKSPLHF
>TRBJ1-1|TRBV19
CASKSKVGRANTEAFF
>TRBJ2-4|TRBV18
CASSPFFRGWAKNIQYF
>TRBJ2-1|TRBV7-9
CASSLGQGWDEQFF
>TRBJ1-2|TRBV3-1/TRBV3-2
CASSQEGSNAGGYTF
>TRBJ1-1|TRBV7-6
CASSLAGGRGTEAFF
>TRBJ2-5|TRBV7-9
CASSYGGAETQYF
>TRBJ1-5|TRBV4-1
CASSQQVSYQPQHF
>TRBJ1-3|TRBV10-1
CASELGASSGNTIYF
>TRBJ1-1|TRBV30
CAVQGYRYMTEAFF
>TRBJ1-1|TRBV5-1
CASGDLAAGNTEAFF
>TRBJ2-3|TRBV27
CASSSLQTVAGGTDTQYF
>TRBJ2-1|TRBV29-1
CSVTISTSSHEQFF
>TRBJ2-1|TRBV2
CASRRTSGGANEQFF
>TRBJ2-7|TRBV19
CASSSGMSYEQYF
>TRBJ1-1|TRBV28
CASRLGGDRRDAFF
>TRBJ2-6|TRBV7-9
CASSLQGNGANVLTF
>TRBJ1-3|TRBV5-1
CASTEGQRLNYSGNTIYF
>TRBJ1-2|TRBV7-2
CASSPIRYLSGYTF
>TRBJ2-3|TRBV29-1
CSVMRTSGSTDTQYF
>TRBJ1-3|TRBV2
CARNSDRGSWNTIYF
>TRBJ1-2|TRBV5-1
CASNGLPSHGYTF
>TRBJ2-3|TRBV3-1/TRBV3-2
CASSSAGGTTDTQYF
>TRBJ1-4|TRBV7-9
CASSYGDRENEKLFF
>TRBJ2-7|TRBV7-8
CASSYTGAPYEQYF
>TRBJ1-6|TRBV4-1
CASSQAPGQGFSPLHF
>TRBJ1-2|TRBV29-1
CSAAGGADGYTF
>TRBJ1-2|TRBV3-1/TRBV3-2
CASSQDEGRQAEKAF
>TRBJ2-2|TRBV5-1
CASSLEVGGPNTGELFF
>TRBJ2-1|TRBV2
CASTGTSGDRFF
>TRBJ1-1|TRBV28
CASRQNTEAFF
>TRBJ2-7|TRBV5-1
CASSLGGGSYEQYF
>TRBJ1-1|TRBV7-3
CASSLNGLENTEAFF
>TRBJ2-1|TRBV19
CASSMVRGYDQFF
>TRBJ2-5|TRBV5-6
CASSLALLAGEGETQYF
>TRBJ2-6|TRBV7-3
CASSPNRVGANVLTF
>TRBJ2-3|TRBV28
CASSLYPLAGPITDTQYF
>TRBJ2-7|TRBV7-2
CASGTTSDPSYEQYF
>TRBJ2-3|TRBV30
CAWSHPSQGQGRTDTQYF
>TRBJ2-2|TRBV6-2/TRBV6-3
CASSPGQGRVTGELFF
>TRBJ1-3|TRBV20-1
CSASNQGLHYF
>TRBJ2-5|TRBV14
CASSPGYSQETQYF
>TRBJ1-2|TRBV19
CATGPGHDGYGYTF
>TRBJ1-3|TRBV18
CASSPPTGFTSGNTIYF
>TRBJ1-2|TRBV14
CASSPQGGGVGYTF
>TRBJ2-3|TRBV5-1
CASSRDRPWDTQYF
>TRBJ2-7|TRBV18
CASSPDRGGYEQYF
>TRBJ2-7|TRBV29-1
CSVTQTDPYEQYF
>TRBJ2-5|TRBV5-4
CASSQEKGYQETQYF